The subject of this entry is one T cell receptor beta chain. This sequence may be a read error, since a much larger clone differs from it by one base. The conserved phenylalanine or tryptophan normally closing the CDR3 is absent here, so this likely arose from a read error. Blood RNA originated from unsorted whole blood, with germline DNA additionally extracted. The CDR3 loop spans 15 amino acids. The germline V gene encodes CDR1 SGHNT and CDR2 YYREEE (reference sequence). V shed 7 bases and J 2 bases; nucleotides not matched to a gene: 9. These data belong to a study of tumor-infiltrating lymphocytes in primary liver carcinoma. Constant-region priming of roughly 500 ng total RNA yielded TCR beta cDNA. Slightly modified ARM-PCR with three nested multiplex PCR rounds yielded TCR beta libraries. With TRBV1-TRBV30 forward primers and a C-beta reverse primer, the first two PCR rounds were run for around 10 cycles each. TCRdb itself ran the multiplex PCR reads through MiXCR, one entry per CDR3 protein. The repertoire includes a few hundred thousand distinct CDR3 sequences, around three fifths of them detected once, and about a sixth sits in the top ten.

V usage is TRBV5-4 and J usage is TRBJ2-1, with 7 bases aligning to TRBD2. The TCR sequence derives from a woman between 25 and 40 years old with primary liver carcinoma and hepatitis B virus infection. Material: peripheral blood. CDR3 nucleotide sequence: TGTGCCAGCGCGGGCGGACTAGACGCCTACAATGAGCAGTTCTTA. Residues: CASAGGLDAYNEQFL.